Each of the 29 T cell receptor beta chains below was sequenced from the same sample in a study of cytomegalovirus exposure and HLA in healthy donors. Primers: 60 Vbeta forward and 13 Jbeta reverse. The protocol was immunoSEQ multiplex PCR, while the TCRdb copy is restricted to in-frame clones and leaves out a portion. The repertoire consists of about 170,000 clones, with approximately 80% occurring once and the leading ten covering about 0.77%. Sequencing input: PBMCs. These receptors were collected from a woman aged 18 to 35 in good health and CMV-seronegative.

This chain uses TRBV7-9 with TRBJ2-5; TRBD1 matches at 8 bases. The J call may not be correct, given that the DNA end is closer to TRBJ2-7. CDR1 and CDR2 from the germline V gene are SEHNR and FQNEAQ (reference sequence). The CDR3 sequence is 17 residues long. CDR3 sequence: CASSYALGQEYVYEQYF. CDR3 coding DNA: TGTGCCAGCAGCTATGCCTTGGGACAGGAGTATGTTTACGAGCAGTACTTC.

V and J are TRBV5-6 and TRBJ2-7; D unresolved. CDR1 is SGHDT, CDR2 YYEEEE, per germline. The V end lost 4 bases, the J end lost 0 bases, and 14 bases lay between the germline ends. This CDR3 is built from 15 residues. In DNA form, the CDR3 reads TGTGCCAGCAGCCCTTTACTCGCGAGCTCCTACGAGCAGTACTTC. It encodes CASSPLLASSYEQYF.

J is TRBJ1-4 and V is TRBV28; D possibly corresponds to TRBD1 (6 bases). The length of the CDR3 is 15 residues. Germline V CDR1 and CDR2: MDHEN, SYDVKM. The ends were cut back, 3 bases at V and 5 bases at J, with 13 bases in the middle. The DNA of the CDR3 is TGTGCCAGCAGTTTGACAGGTTTGCTAAATGAAAAACTGTTTTTT. Its translation: CASSLTGLLNEKLFF.

This chain joins TRBV19 and TRBJ1-2; the D gene is possibly TRBD1 (5 bases). The CDR3 has 15 residues. CDR1 is LNHDA and CDR2 is SQIVND in the germline V gene (reference sequence). Trimming shortened V by 0 bases and J by 4 bases, and 12 bases separated the two germline ends. The CDR3 is CASSIDQGQGYGYTF. In DNA, the CDR3 is TGTGCCAGTAGTATAGATCAGGGCCAGGGCTATGGCTACACCTTC.

The chain couples TRBV28 to TRBJ1-1; no reliable D call. This CDR3 comprises 13 residues. CDR1 is MDHEN and CDR2 is SYDVKM in the germline V gene. The V end lost 4 bases, the J end lost 4 bases, and 10 bases lay between the germline ends. The CDR3 nucleotides are TGTGCCAGCAGTTCAGTCTTTTCCACTGAAGCTTTCTTT. Residues: CASSSVFSTEAFF. Combining the CDR3 with reference TRBV28 and TRBJ1-1 gives the whole variable domain DVKVTQSSRYLVKRTGEKVFLECVQDMDHENMFWYRQDPGLGLRLIYFSYDVKMKEKGDIPEGYSVSREKKERFSLILESASTNQTSMYLCASSSVFSTEAFFGQGTRLTVV.

This clone was counted only a few times. The gene calls are TRBV10-1 and TRBJ2-7; D is unresolved. The germline V gene has CDR1 WNHNN and CDR2 SYGVQD (reference sequence). The V gene lost 3 bases and the J gene lost 6 bases, with 12 bases spanning the gap. This CDR3 contains 13 residues. In DNA, the CDR3 is TGCGCCAGCAGTGACTCAGGTATGACCGAGCAGTACTTC. It is translated as CASSDSGMTEQYF.

This clone has just one count. The chain links TRBV28 to TRBJ2-1, with 10 bases aligning to TRBD2. Germline CDR1 reads MDHEN; CDR2 reads SYDVKM. Trimming took 0 bases from V and 6 from J; bases not matched to a gene: 8. The CDR3 sequence is 17 residues long. As DNA, the CDR3 is TGTGCCAGCAGTTTATGGTCTAGCGGGAGTGTCGGCAATGAGCAGTTCTTC. Amino acid sequence: CASSLWSSGSVGNEQFF. The complete variable domain, with remaining parts taken from reference TRBV28 and TRBJ2-1, reads DVKVTQSSRYLVKRTGEKVFLECVQDMDHENMFWYRQDPGLGLRLIYFSYDVKMKEKGDIPEGYSVSREKKERFSLILESASTNQTSMYLCASSLWSSGSVGNEQFFGPGTRLTVL.

This sequence joins TRBV28 and TRBJ2-6, with 9 bases lining up with TRBD1. Germline CDR1 reads MDHEN; CDR2 reads SYDVKM. The CDR3 has 16 residues. V was clipped by 5 bases and J by 3 bases; unmatched bases: 5. This chain's CDR3 is CASSGPGQGGANVLTF. The CDR3 DNA is TGTGCCAGCAGTGGTCCGGGACAGGGTGGGGCCAACGTCCTGACTTTC.

This clone appeared a single time. The chain joins TRBV4-1 to TRBJ2-6, with 7 bases matching TRBD2. The germline V gene has CDR1 MGHRA and CDR2 YSYEKL. The CDR3 runs 18 residues. V trimming: 4 bases; J trimming: 2 bases; junction bases outside the gene matches: 11. The CDR3 spells CASSLLGPLATGANVLTF. The DNA for the CDR3 is TGCGCCAGCAGCCTCCTTGGGCCACTAGCGACTGGGGCCAACGTCCTGACTTTC.

The CDR3 is CASSLLTSGVANEQFF. CDR3 DNA: TGCGCCAGCAGCTTATTAACTAGCGGGGTTGCGAATGAGCAGTTCTTC. V and J are TRBV5-1 and TRBJ2-1; TRBD2 agrees at 10 bases. This CDR3 contains 16 residues. Germline values: CDR1 SGHRS, CDR2 YFSETQ. The trim removed 2 bases at V and 7 bases at J, leaving 9 bases unmatched.

The chain carries TRBV4-2 and TRBJ1-2; 8 nucleotides align to TRBD1. Looked up from germline, CDR1 is LGHNA and CDR2 is YNFKEQ. The length of the CDR3 is 15 residues. The junction had 4 bases not matched to a gene; V was cut back by 1 base and J by 3 bases. The CDR3 DNA reads as TGTGCCAGCAGCCAAGCAGGGGGCGCGCACTATGGCTACACCTTC. Protein: CASSQAGGAHYGYTF.

This rearrangement joins TRBV2 to TRBJ1-2; 8 nucleotides agree with TRBD1. Germline V gene data show CDR1 as SNHLY and CDR2 as FYNNEI. J lost 3 bases, V lost 4 bases, and 7 bases had no gene match. CDR3 size: 15 residues. The chain's CDR3 is CASSVSPGGDYGYTF. CDR3 bases: TGTGCCAGCAGTGTATCTCCAGGGGGCGACTATGGCTACACCTTC. The full variable domain, rest sourced from reference TRBV2 and TRBJ1-2, is EPEVTQTPSHQVTQMGQEVILRCVPISNHLYFYWYRQILGQKVEFLVSFYNNEISEKSEIFDDQFSVERPDGSNFTLKIRSTKLEDSAMYFCASSVSPGGDYGYTFGSGTRLTVV.

The chain is built from TRBV7-2 and TRBJ2-6, with D possibly being TRBD2 (5 bases). Between the trimmed V and J ends, which lost 8 bases and 0 bases, there was a span of 20 bases. Per the germline V gene, CDR1 is SGHTA and CDR2 is FQGNSA. CDR3 length equals 18 residues. Written as DNA, the CDR3 is TGTGCCAGCTTACGGGGTGGGCCGCTGAGCTCTGGGGCCAACGTCCTGACTTTC. It codes for CASLRGGPLSSGANVLTF. Full variable domain (remainder filled in from reference TRBV7-2 and TRBJ2-6): GAGVSQSPSNKVTEKGKDVELRCDPISGHTALYWYRQSLGQGLEFLIYFQGNSAPDKSGLPSDRFSAERTGGSVSTLTIQRTQQEDSAVYLCASLRGGPLSSGANVLTFGAGSRLTVL.

This clone was picked up one time. V is TRBV27 and J is TRBJ1-5, with a possible D match to TRBD1 (5 bases). V dropped 5 bases and J dropped 4 bases, with 18 bases sitting between them. Per germline, CDR1 MNHEY and CDR2 SMNVEV (reference sequence). The CDR3 contains 16 residues. The CDR3 is CASSVGFKGRNQPQHF. Here the CDR3 DNA reads TGTGCCAGCAGTGTAGGGTTTAAGGGGAGGAATCAGCCCCAGCATTTT.

The chain joins TRBV4-3 to TRBJ2-1; D is possibly TRBD2 (6 bases). V was shortened by 1 base and J by 10 bases, with 20 bases between the two germline ends. The CDR3 is 16 amino acids. Germline CDR1 and CDR2: LGHNA and YSLEER. For the CDR3, the DNA is TGCGCCAGCAGCCAAGGGACGGGAGCGGTCGGGCGGGAGCAGTTCTTC. Protein product: CASSQGTGAVGREQFF.

CDR3 region: CASIRGSDTQYF. The CDR3, as DNA: TGTGCCAGCATTCGAGGGAGTGATACGCAGTATTTT. The chain couples TRBV2 to TRBJ2-3; the D gene is possibly TRBD2 (5 bases). The CDR3 extends over 12 amino acids. The germline CDR1 and CDR2 sequences are SNHLY and FYNNEI. Trimming cost V 7 bases and J 6 bases, with 11 bases left between them.

This clone has a single count. CDR3 in amino acids: CASSSIQGAETEAFF. CDR3 nucleotides: TGTGCCAGCAGCTCAATACAGGGGGCCGAGACTGAAGCTTTCTTT. The chain couples TRBV7-9 to TRBJ1-1, with 9 positions matching TRBD1. Germline trimming cut 4 bases from V and 5 bases from J; bases unmatched to any gene: 8. The CDR3 covers 15 residues. Germline CDR1 is SEHNR and CDR2 is FQNEAQ (reference sequence).

This rearrangement joins TRBV7-9 to TRBJ2-1, with 10 bases lining up with TRBD2. The CDR3 has 19 residues. After removal of 3 bases from V and 9 bases from J, the junction contained 20 bases not matched to a gene. Per germline, CDR1 SEHNR and CDR2 FQNEAQ (reference sequence). The CDR3 spells CASSFTPRWASGSGGEQFF. The CDR3 bases are TGTGCCAGCAGCTTTACCCCAAGATGGGCTAGCGGGAGCGGGGGTGAGCAGTTCTTC. The variable domain in full, completed from reference TRBV7-9 and TRBJ2-1, reads DTGVSQNPRHKITKRGQNVTFRCDPISEHNRLYWYRQTLGQGPEFLTYFQNEAQLEKSRLLSDRFSAERPKGSFSTLEIQRTEQGDSAMYLCASSFTPRWASGSGGEQFFGPGTRLTVL.

V usage is TRBV10-3 and J usage is TRBJ2-1; D possibly corresponds to TRBD1 (6 bases). The germline CDR1 and CDR2 sequences are ENHRY and SYGVKD. V lost 3 bases and J lost 2, with 8 bases in between. This CDR3 comprises 14 residues. CDR3 bases: TGTGCCATCAGTGAAGGGGGTCCCTACAATGAGCAGTTCTTC. This codes for CAISEGGPYNEQFF.

This sequence joins TRBV27 and TRBJ2-3, with 13 bases matching TRBD2. V lost 5 bases, J lost 3 bases, and 11 bases stayed unmatched. The CDR3 has 18 amino acids. Germline V gene lookup returns CDR1 MNHEY and CDR2 SMNVEV (reference sequence). CDR3 in DNA: TGTGCCAGCAGTCCCGGACTAGCGGGAGTAGGTGGGACAGATACGCAGTATTTT. Its translation is CASSPGLAGVGGTDTQYF.

This chain uses TRBV27 with TRBJ2-1, with D maybe TRBD1 (7 bases). V was shortened by 7 bases and J by 4 bases, with 23 bases between the two germline ends. Germline CDR1 and CDR2: MNHEY and SMNVEV (reference sequence). This CDR3 comprises 17 residues. The CDR3 bases are TGTGCCAGCAACTTTACTGAGGGCAGGGGGGAGTACAATGAGCAGTTCTTC. Translated, it gives CASNFTEGRGEYNEQFF.

V gene TRBV4-1 combines with J gene TRBJ2-5, with 9 bases that match TRBD2. Germline values: CDR1 MGHRA, CDR2 YSYEKL. This CDR3 contains 18 residues. Trimming removed 0 bases from V and 7 bases from J; junction bases left unmatched: 15. CDR3 sequence (DNA): TGCGCCAGCAGCCAAGAGTCGAGGAGTAGCGGGGGACGGTGGACCCAGTACTTC. Its protein product is CASSQESRSSGGRWTQYF.

The CDR3 reads CASSRDRGRAFF. CDR3 sequence (DNA): TGTGCCAGCTCACGCGACAGGGGGCGCGCTTTCTTT. The rearrangement uses TRBV18 and TRBJ1-1; TRBD1 agrees at 10 bases. V was clipped by 4 bases and J by 11 bases; unmatched bases: 4. The CDR3 is 12 residues long. Germline CDR1 KGHSH, CDR2 LQKENI.

The rearrangement joins TRBV4-1 to TRBJ2-1; 9 bases are a match to TRBD1. The CDR3 is 16 amino acids. The ends lost 2 bases at V and 8 bases at J; junction bases unmatched: 10. Germline V gene lookup returns CDR1 MGHRA and CDR2 YSYEKL. The DNA of the CDR3 is TGCGCCAGCAGCCAACAGACCTTTACAGGGGGCGATGAGCAGTTCTTC. Translation gives CASSQQTFTGGDEQFF.

The chain links TRBV7-3 to TRBJ2-1; 12 nucleotides match TRBD2. V was clipped by 3 bases and J by 3 bases; unmatched bases: 3. CDR3 size: 16 residues. Germline V lookup: CDR1 SGHTA, CDR2 FQGTGA. This CDR3 reads CASSLSGLAGYNEQFF. For the CDR3, the DNA is TGTGCCAGCAGCTTGTCGGGACTAGCGGGCTACAATGAGCAGTTCTTC.

This rearrangement joins TRBV5-4 to TRBJ2-5, with TRBD2 as a possible D gene (6 bases). CDR3 length: 15 residues. Germline V gives CDR1 SGHNT, CDR2 YYREEE (reference sequence). Trimming took off 5 bases at V and 5 bases at J, with 19 bases between the two ends. The CDR3 is CASSWDFVSRETQYF. The DNA of the CDR3 is TGTGCCAGCAGTTGGGACTTCGTTAGCCGCGAGACCCAGTACTTC.

CDR3 in DNA: TGTGCCAGCAGCCTTAGCAGAGGTACGTTTACTGAAGCTTTCTTT. Protein sequence: CASSLSRGTFTEAFF. The genes are TRBV7-9 and TRBJ1-1, with no clear D. Germline V gene data show CDR1 as SEHNR and CDR2 as FQNEAQ (reference sequence). V shed 5 bases and J shed 5 bases, with 18 bases lying between them. The CDR3 covers 15 residues.

This chain connects TRBV28 to TRBJ2-1; 10 bases agree with TRBD2. CDR1 is MDHEN and CDR2 is SYDVKM in the germline V gene. This CDR3 is 15 amino acids long. The J segment lost 5 bases and the V segment lost 5 bases, leaving 6 bases of the junction unmatched. The CDR3 sequence is CASSTLAGAHNEQFF. The CDR3 DNA reads TGTGCCAGCAGTACCCTAGCGGGAGCCCACAATGAGCAGTTCTTC. Full variable domain (outside the CDR3, taken from reference TRBV28 and TRBJ2-1): DVKVTQSSRYLVKRTGEKVFLECVQDMDHENMFWYRQDPGLGLRLIYFSYDVKMKEKGDIPEGYSVSREKKERFSLILESASTNQTSMYLCASSTLAGAHNEQFFGPGTRLTVL.

V is TRBV9 and J is TRBJ2-4, with D possibly TRBD2 on 5 matching bases. The V end lost 3 bases, the J end lost 6 bases, and 16 bases lay between the germline ends. Germline lookup yields CDR1 SGDLS and CDR2 YYNGEE. The CDR3 length is 15 residues. The CDR3: CASSGVGLSGNIQYF. CDR3 DNA sequence: TGTGCCAGCAGCGGGGTTGGGCTGAGCGGAAACATTCAGTACTTC.